This T cell receptor (beta chain) was sequenced during a study of cytomegalovirus exposure and HLA in healthy donors. The CDR3 runs to 15 residues. Germline V CDR1 and CDR2: MNHEY, SVGAGI. V lost 6 bases, J lost 9 bases, and 8 bases stayed unmatched. Amplification used 60 Vbeta primers and 13 Jbeta primers. Only in-frame clones appear in the TCRdb table, and some are missing; sequencing was by immunoSEQ multiplex PCR. The table shows about 170,000 clones, with roughly 78% occurring only once. A note on this clone: Antigen unknown.

Points from the study as a whole: Highly shared variants forming one cluster were likely a sequencing artifact. CMV serostatus was the only immune exposure information that was available.

This clonotype originated in a man aged 35 to 55 in good health and CMV-seropositive. This chain links TRBV6-5 with TRBJ1-6; TRBD1 aligns across 10 bases. The sequenced sample was PBMCs. The CDR3 spells CASSRQGAGGSPLHF. The CDR3 DNA is TGTGCCAGCAGCCGACAGGGGGCGGGGGGTTCACCCCTCCACTTT.